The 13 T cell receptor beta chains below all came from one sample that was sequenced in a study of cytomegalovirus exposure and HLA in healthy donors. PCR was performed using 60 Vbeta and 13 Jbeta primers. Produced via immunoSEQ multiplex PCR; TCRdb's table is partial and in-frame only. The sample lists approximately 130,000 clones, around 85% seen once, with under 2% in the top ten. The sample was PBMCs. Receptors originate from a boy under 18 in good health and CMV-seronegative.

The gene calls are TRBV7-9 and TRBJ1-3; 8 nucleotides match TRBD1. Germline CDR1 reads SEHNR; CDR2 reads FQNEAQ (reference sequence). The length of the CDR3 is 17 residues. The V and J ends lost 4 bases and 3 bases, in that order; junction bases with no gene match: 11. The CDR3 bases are TGTGCCAGCAGCTCAGTGACAGGGGCCCCCCGTGGAAACACCATATATTTT. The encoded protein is CASSSVTGAPRGNTIYF.

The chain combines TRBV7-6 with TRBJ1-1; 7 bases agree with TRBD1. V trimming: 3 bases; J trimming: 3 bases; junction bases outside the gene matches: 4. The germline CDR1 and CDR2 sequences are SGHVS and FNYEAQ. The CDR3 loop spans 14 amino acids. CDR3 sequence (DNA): TGTGCCAGCAGCTTGCCGGGACAGCACACTGAAGCTTTCTTT. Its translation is CASSLPGQHTEAFF.

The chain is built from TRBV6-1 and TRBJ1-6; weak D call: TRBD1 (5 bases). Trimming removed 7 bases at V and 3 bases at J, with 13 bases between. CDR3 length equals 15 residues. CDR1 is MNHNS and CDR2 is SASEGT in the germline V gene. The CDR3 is CASTLGGVYNSPLHF. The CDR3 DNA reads TGTGCCAGCACCCTGGGGGGGGTCTATAATTCACCCCTCCACTTT.

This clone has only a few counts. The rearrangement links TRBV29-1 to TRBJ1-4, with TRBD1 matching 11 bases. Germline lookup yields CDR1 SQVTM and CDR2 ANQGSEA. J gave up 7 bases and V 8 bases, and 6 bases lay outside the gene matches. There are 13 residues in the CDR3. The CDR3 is CSITGTGGEKLFF. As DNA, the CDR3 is TGCAGCATTACCGGGACAGGGGGTGAAAAACTGTTTTTT.

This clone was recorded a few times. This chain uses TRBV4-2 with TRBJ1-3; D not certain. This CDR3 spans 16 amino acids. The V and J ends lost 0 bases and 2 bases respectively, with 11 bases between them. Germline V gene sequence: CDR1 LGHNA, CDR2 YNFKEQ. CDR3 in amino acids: CASSQDRVSPGNTIYF. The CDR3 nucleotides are TGTGCCAGCAGCCAAGATCGGGTGAGCCCTGGAAACACCATATATTTT.

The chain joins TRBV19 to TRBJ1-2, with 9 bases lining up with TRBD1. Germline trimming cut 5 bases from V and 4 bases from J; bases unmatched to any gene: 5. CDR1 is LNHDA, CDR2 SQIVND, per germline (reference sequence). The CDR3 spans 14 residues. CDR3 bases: TGTGCCAGTAGTCCAGCGACAGGGGGCTATGGCTACACCTTC. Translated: CASSPATGGYGYTF. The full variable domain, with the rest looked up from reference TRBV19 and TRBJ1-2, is DGGITQSPKYLFRKEGQNVTLSCEQNLNHDAMYWYRQDPGQGLRLIYYSQIVNDFQKGDIAEGYSVSREKKESFPLTVTSAQKNPTAFYLCASSPATGGYGYTFGSGTRLTVV.

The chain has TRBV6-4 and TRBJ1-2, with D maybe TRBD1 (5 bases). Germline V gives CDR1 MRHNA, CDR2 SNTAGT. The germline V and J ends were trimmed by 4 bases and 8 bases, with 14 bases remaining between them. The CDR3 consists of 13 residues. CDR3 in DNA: TGTGCCAGCAGTGCATCAGGGTTCTCGGGCTACACCTTC. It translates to CASSASGFSGYTF.

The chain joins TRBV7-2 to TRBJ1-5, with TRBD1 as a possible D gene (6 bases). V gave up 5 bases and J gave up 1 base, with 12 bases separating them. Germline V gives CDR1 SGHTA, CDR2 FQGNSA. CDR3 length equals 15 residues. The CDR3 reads CASSQGTLSNQPQHF. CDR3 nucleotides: TGTGCCAGCAGCCAGGGGACACTGAGCAATCAGCCCCAGCATTTT.

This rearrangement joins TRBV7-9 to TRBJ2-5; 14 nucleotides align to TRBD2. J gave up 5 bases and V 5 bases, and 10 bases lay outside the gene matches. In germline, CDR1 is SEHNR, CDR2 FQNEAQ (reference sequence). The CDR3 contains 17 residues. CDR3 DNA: TGTGCCAGCAGCGCCACTTGGGGACTAGCGGGGGTGGAGACCCAGTACTTC. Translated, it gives CASSATWGLAGVETQYF. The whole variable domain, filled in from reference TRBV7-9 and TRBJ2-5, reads DTGVSQNPRHKITKRGQNVTFRCDPISEHNRLYWYRQTLGQGPEFLTYFQNEAQLEKSRLLSDRFSAERPKGSFSTLEIQRTEQGDSAMYLCASSATWGLAGVETQYFGPGTRLLVL.

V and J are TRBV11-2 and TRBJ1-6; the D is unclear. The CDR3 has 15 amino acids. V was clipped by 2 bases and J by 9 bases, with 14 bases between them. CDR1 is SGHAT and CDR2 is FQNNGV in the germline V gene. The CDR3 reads CASSLYAGSGSPLHF. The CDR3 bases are TGTGCCAGCAGCTTATACGCGGGGAGCGGTTCACCCCTCCACTTT. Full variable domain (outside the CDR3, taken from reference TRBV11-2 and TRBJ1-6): EAGVAQSPRYKIIEKRQSVAFWCNPISGHATLYWYQQILGQGPKLLIQFQNNGVVDDSQLPKDRFSAERLKGVDSTLKIQPAKLEDSAVYLCASSLYAGSGSPLHFGNGTRLTVT.

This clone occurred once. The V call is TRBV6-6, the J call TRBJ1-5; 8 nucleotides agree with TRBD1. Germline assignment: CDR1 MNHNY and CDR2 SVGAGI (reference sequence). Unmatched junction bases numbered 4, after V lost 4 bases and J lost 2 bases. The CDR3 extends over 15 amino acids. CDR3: CASSWSTGGNQPQHF. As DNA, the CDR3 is TGTGCCAGCAGTTGGTCGACAGGGGGCAATCAGCCCCAGCATTTT.

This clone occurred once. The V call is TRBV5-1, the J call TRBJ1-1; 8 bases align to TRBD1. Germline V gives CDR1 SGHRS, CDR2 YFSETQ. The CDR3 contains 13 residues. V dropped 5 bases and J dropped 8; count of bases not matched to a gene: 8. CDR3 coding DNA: TGCGCCAGCAGTTCCGATGACAGGGGCGAAGCTTTCTTT. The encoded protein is CASSSDDRGEAFF.

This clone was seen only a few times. CDR3 in amino acids: CASSPGTPASNQPQHF. The CDR3 DNA is TGTGCCAGCAGCCCCGGGACACCGGCTAGCAATCAGCCCCAGCATTTT. V is TRBV5-4 and J is TRBJ1-5; perhaps TRBD1 as D (6 bases). V gave up 4 bases and J gave up 0 bases, with 14 bases separating them. This CDR3 contains 16 residues. Germline CDR1 is SGHNT and CDR2 is YYREEE (reference sequence).